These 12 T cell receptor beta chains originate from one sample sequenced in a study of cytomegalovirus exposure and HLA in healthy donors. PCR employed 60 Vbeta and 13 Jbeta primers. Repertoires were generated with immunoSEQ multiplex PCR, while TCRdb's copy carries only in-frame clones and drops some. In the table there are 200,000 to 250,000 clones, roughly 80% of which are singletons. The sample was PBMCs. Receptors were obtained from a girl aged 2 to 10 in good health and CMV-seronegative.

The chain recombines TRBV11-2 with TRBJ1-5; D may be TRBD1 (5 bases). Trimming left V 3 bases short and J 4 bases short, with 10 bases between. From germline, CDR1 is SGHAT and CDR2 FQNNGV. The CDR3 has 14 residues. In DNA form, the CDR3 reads TGTGCCAGCAGCTTGACAGCTTTGAATCAGCCCCAGCATTTT. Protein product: CASSLTALNQPQHF.

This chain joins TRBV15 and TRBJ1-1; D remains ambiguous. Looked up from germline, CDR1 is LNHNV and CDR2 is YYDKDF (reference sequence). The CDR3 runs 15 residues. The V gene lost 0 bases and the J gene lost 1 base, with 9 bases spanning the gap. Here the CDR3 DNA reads TGTGCCACCAGCAGAGACCAGACTACGAACACTGAAGCTTTCTTT. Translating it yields CATSRDQTTNTEAFF.

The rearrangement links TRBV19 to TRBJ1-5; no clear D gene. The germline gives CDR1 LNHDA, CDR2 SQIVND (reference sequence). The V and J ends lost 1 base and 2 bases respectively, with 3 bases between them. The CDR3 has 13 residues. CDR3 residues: CASSIAGNQPQHF. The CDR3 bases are TGTGCCAGTAGTATAGCTGGCAATCAGCCCCAGCATTTT.

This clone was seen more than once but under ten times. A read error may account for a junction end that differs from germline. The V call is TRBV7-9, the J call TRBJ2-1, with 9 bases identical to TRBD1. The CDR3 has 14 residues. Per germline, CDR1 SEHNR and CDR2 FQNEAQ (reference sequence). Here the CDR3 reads CASSTGTGYTEQFF. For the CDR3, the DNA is TGTGCCAGCTCCACTGGGACAGGGTACACTGAGCAGTTCTTC.

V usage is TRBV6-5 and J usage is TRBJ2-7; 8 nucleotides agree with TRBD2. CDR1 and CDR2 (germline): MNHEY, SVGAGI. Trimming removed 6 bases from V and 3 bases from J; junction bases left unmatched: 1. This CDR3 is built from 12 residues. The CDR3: CASRAGDYEQYF. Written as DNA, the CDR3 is TGTGCCAGCAGAGCGGGGGACTACGAGCAGTACTTC.

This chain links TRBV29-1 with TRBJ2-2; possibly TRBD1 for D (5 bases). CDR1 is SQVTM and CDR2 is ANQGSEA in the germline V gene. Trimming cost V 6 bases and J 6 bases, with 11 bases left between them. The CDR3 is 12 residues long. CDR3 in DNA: TGCAGCGTCCGCAGGGAATCCGGGGAGCTGTTTTTT. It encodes CSVRRESGELFF.

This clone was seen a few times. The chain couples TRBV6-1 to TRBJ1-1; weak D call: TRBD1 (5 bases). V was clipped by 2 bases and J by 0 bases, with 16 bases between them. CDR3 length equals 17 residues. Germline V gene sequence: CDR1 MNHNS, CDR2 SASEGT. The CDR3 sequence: CASSELDSLEMNTEAFF. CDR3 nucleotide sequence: TGTGCCAGCAGTGAATTAGACAGCTTAGAGATGAACACTGAAGCTTTCTTT.

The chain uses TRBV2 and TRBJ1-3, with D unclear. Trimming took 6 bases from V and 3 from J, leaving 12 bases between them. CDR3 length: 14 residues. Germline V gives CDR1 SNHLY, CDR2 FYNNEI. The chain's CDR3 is CASSPGHIGNTIYF. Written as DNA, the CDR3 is TGTGCCAGCAGCCCGGGTCATATTGGAAACACCATATATTTT.

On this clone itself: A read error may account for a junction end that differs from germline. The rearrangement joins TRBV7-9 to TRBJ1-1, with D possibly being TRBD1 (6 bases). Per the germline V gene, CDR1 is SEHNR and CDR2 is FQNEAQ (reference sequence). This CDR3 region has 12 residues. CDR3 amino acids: CSSSYRGLEAFF. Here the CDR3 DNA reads TGTTCCAGCAGCTATAGGGGGTTGGAAGCTTTCTTT.

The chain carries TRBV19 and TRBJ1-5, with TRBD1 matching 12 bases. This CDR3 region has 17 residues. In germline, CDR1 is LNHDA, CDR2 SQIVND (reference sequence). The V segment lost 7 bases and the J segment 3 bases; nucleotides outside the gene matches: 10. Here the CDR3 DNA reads TGTGCCAGTACCTCCCGAGGGACAGGGGGCAACAATCAGCCCCAGCATTTT. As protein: CASTSRGTGGNNQPQHF. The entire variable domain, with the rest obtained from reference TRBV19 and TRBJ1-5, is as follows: DGGITQSPKYLFRKEGQNVTLSCEQNLNHDAMYWYRQDPGQGLRLIYYSQIVNDFQKGDIAEGYSVSREKKESFPLTVTSAQKNPTAFYLCASTSRGTGGNNQPQHFGDGTRLSIL.

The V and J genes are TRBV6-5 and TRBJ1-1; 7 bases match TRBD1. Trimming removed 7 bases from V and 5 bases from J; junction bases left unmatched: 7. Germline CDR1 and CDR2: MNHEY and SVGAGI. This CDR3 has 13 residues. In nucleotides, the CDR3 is TGTGCCAGCACTAAAGGGGGCTGGACTGAAGCTTTCTTT. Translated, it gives CASTKGGWTEAFF.

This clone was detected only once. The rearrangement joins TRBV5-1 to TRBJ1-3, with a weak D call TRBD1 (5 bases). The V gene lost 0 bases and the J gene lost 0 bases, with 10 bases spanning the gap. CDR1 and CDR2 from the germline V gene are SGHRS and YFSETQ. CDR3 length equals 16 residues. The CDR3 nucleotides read TGCGCCAGCAGCTTGGTAGGGGCCCTCTCTGGAAACACCATATATTTT. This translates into CASSLVGALSGNTIYF. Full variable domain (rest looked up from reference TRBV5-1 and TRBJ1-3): KAGVTQTPRYLIKTRGQQVTLSCSPISGHRSVSWYQQTPGQGLQFLFEYFSETQRNKGNFPGRFSGRQFSNSRSEMNVSTLELGDSALYLCASSLVGALSGNTIYFGEGSWLTVV.